Each of the 32 T cell receptor beta chains below was sequenced from the same sample in a study of T cells in Graves' hyperthyroidism and ophthalmopathy. TCR beta CDR3 regions were amplified from RNA. First-round RT-PCR with HTBI primers amplified the TCR CDR3 region. TCRdb passed the multiplex PCR reads through MiXCR, listing each CDR3 protein once. Of fewer than 550,000 distinct CDR3 sequences listed, approximately 14% were seen once; the top ten hold about 14%. The sequencing input was blood. The receptors originated from a woman aged 18-29 years with Graves' hyperthyroidism.

This clonotype has a count of ten or more. The chain is built from TRBV12-3 or TRBV12-4 and TRBJ2-2; D ambiguous. The CDR3 sequence is 13 residues long. Trimming removed 7 bases from V and 2 bases from J, with 8 bases in between. CDR3 DNA sequence: TGTGCCAGCACCCTCAGTAACACCGGGGAGCTGTTTTTT. The encoded protein is CASTLSNTGELFF.

This rearrangement joins TRBV10-2 to TRBJ2-1, with 9 bases aligning to TRBD2. The germline CDR1 and CDR2 sequences are WSHSY and SAAADI. There are 15 residues in the CDR3. The V segment lost 4 bases and the J segment 3 bases; nucleotides outside the gene matches: 4. This CDR3 reads CASSGGTSLYNEQFF. As DNA, the CDR3 is TGCGCCAGCAGTGGTGGGACTAGCCTCTACAATGAGCAGTTCTTC.

The V gene is TRBV10-3, the J gene TRBJ2-2; 11 bases align to TRBD2. This CDR3 spans 16 amino acids. Germline CDR1 is ENHRY and CDR2 is SYGVKD. V lost 6 bases, J lost 7 bases, and 10 bases stayed unmatched. The CDR3 DNA reads TGTGCCATCAGCACCTATAGCGGGAGGGCCGACGGGGAGCTGTTTTTT. As protein: CAISTYSGRADGELFF.

This clonotype was seen at least ten times. J is TRBJ2-1 and V is TRBV11-1; 8 bases agree with TRBD1. Germline V gives CDR1 SGHAT, CDR2 FQDESV (reference sequence). The CDR3 totals 13 residues. The ends lost 6 bases at V and 8 bases at J; junction bases unmatched: 6. CDR3 DNA sequence: TGTGCCAGCAGTGGGACAGGAAAGGATGAGCAGTTCTTC. It specifies CASSGTGKDEQFF. Using reference TRBV11-1 and TRBJ2-1 for the parts outside the CDR3, the full variable domain is EAEVAQSPRYKITEKSQAVAFWCDPISGHATLYWYRQILGQGPELLVQFQDESVVDDSQLPKDRFSAERLKGVDSTLKIQPAELGDSAMYLCASSGTGKDEQFFGPGTRLTVL.

This clonotype came up many times. The chain has TRBV12-3 or TRBV12-4 and TRBJ1-1; D perhaps matches TRBD1 (5 bases). The V end lost 5 bases, the J end lost 7 bases, and 14 bases lay between the germline ends. This CDR3 spans 13 amino acids. Here the CDR3 reads CASSLTPRVEAFF. For the CDR3, the DNA is TGTGCCAGCAGTCTTACTCCCAGGGTTGAAGCTTTCTTT.

This clonotype was counted ten times or more. This rearrangement joins TRBV18 to TRBJ1-5, with D hard to call. V was shortened by 5 bases and J by 3 bases, with 14 bases between the two germline ends. The V gene's germline CDR1 is KGHSH and CDR2 LQKENI. The CDR3 is 15 residues long. CDR3 bases: TGTGCCAGCTCATCATCCGGGGTTCCCAATCAGCCCCAGCATTTT. Translated, it gives CASSSSGVPNQPQHF.

The genes are TRBV7-8 and TRBJ1-6; maybe TRBD1 (6 bases). Germline V CDR1 and CDR2: SGHVS, FQNEAQ. The CDR3 loop spans 14 amino acids. V lost 6 bases, J lost 9 bases, and 15 bases lay in between. CDR3 nucleotides: TGTGCCAGCAGTACACAGGGCGTAGGTTCACCCCTCCACTTT. As protein: CASSTQGVGSPLHF.

The chain combines TRBV6-5 with TRBJ2-7; D might be TRBD1 (6 bases). V dropped 0 bases and J dropped 6 bases, with 12 bases sitting between them. Germline V gene data show CDR1 as MNHEY and CDR2 as SVGAGI. The CDR3 is 14 residues long. CDR3 coding DNA: TGTGCCAGCAGTTACTCAATGGGGGCCTCCGAGCAGTACTTC. Translating gives CASSYSMGASEQYF.

In its sample, this clonotype was seen a few times. V and J are TRBV11-2 and TRBJ1-6; D is possibly TRBD1 (6 bases). CDR1 is SGHAT and CDR2 is FQNNGV in the germline V gene. The V gene lost 7 bases and the J gene lost 4 bases, with 8 bases spanning the gap. The CDR3 contains 13 residues. The CDR3 reads CASKQGYNSPLHF. For the CDR3, the DNA is TGTGCCAGCAAACAGGGTTATAATTCACCCCTCCACTTT.

This clonotype was observed many times. The rearrangement joins TRBV6-6 to TRBJ1-1; the D is unclear. The CDR3 extends over 13 amino acids. Trimming pared 2 bases from V and 5 bases from J, leaving 9 bases between. Germline CDR1 is MNHNY and CDR2 is SVGAGI (reference sequence). In DNA, the CDR3 is TGTGCCAGCAGTTACGGTGGGGTTACTGAAGCTTTCTTT. It encodes CASSYGGVTEAFF.

Points on this clonotype: The junction and the germline gene differ at one end; a read error may be behind it. The chain links TRBV29-1 to TRBJ1-2; D gene unclear. The CDR3 consists of 13 residues. Germline assignment: CDR1 SQVTM and CDR2 ANQGSEA. The CDR3 protein is CSVEQTTNNGYTF. The CDR3 DNA reads as TGCAGCGTTGAACAAACTACTAACAATGGCTACACCTTC.

A few counts support this clonotype. The chain is built from TRBV2 and TRBJ1-3; D gene ambiguous. Between the trimmed V and J ends, which lost 8 bases and 2 bases, there was a span of 13 bases. The CDR3 length is 14 residues. Germline V gene data show CDR1 as SNHLY and CDR2 as FYNNEI. CDR3: CASGTPGAGNTIYF. DNA for the CDR3: TGTGCCAGCGGTACCCCAGGAGCTGGAAACACCATATATTTT.

This clonotype was detected ten times or more. The gene calls are TRBV28 and TRBJ1-4; D may be TRBD1 (5 bases). CDR1 MDHEN and CDR2 SYDVKM come from the germline V gene. V lost 6 bases and J lost 7, with 18 bases in between. CDR3 size: 15 residues. The CDR3 sequence: CASRGTGTPFEKLFF. CDR3 DNA: TGTGCCAGCAGGGGCACCGGGACGCCATTTGAAAAACTGTTTTTT. Full variable domain (remainder filled in from reference TRBV28 and TRBJ1-4): DVKVTQSSRYLVKRTGEKVFLECVQDMDHENMFWYRQDPGLGLRLIYFSYDVKMKEKGDIPEGYSVSREKKERFSLILESASTNQTSMYLCASRGTGTPFEKLFFGSGTQLSVL.

V and J are TRBV11-2 and TRBJ1-1; D is unclear. CDR1 is SGHAT and CDR2 is FQNNGV in the germline V gene. The CDR3 is 15 amino acids. The V and J ends lost 3 bases and 1 base respectively, with 12 bases between them. CDR3 DNA sequence: TGTGCCAGCAGCTTGTCGACCCACTCGAACACTGAAGCTTTCTTT. It is translated as CASSLSTHSNTEAFF. Full variable domain (outside the CDR3, taken from reference TRBV11-2 and TRBJ1-1): EAGVAQSPRYKIIEKRQSVAFWCNPISGHATLYWYQQILGQGPKLLIQFQNNGVVDDSQLPKDRFSAERLKGVDSTLKIQPAKLEDSAVYLCASSLSTHSNTEAFFGQGTRLTVV.

This clonotype was picked up a small number of times. The genes are TRBV12-3 or TRBV12-4 and TRBJ1-6; D call uncertain. V lost 2 bases, J lost 7 bases, and 9 bases lay in between. This CDR3 has 14 residues. CDR3 sequence: CASSLSSSNSPLHF. CDR3 sequence (DNA): TGTGCCAGCAGTTTAAGTTCTAGCAATTCACCCCTCCACTTT.

This clonotype came up many times. The chain has TRBV7-9 and TRBJ2-1; TRBD1 aligns across 7 bases. V lost 1 base, J lost 5 bases, and 5 bases stayed unmatched. Germline CDR1 SEHNR, CDR2 FQNEAQ (reference sequence). This CDR3 region has 15 residues. CDR3: CASSLVGQGDNEQFF. In nucleotides, the CDR3 is TGTGCCAGCAGCTTAGTTGGGCAGGGGGACAATGAGCAGTTCTTC.

This clonotype was counted at least ten times. V and J are TRBV12-3 or TRBV12-4 and TRBJ2-3; a possible D gene is TRBD2 (6 bases). The CDR3 loop spans 14 amino acids. V was clipped by 5 bases and J by 2 bases, with 11 bases between them. CDR3 loop: CASSTRDFTDTQYF. Here the CDR3 DNA reads TGTGCCAGCAGTACCCGGGACTTCACAGATACGCAGTATTTT.

This chain uses TRBV19 with TRBJ2-1; 11 bases align to TRBD2. From germline, CDR1 is LNHDA and CDR2 SQIVND (reference sequence). The CDR3 is made up of 15 amino acids. The ends lost 4 bases at V and 5 bases at J; junction bases unmatched: 4. The CDR3 DNA sequence: TGTGCCAGTAGTACGACGACTAGCGGGAACAATGAGCAGTTCTTC. Amino acids: CASSTTTSGNNEQFF.

J is TRBJ1-6 and V is TRBV5-1; possible D gene TRBD1, 6 bases. The CDR3 is made up of 14 amino acids. V lost 0 bases and J 11 bases, leaving 12 bases between the germline ends. Germline-derived CDR1 and CDR2 are SGHRS and YFSETQ. In nucleotides, the CDR3 is TGCGCCAGCAGCTTGGAGACAGGCCTTCCACCCCTCCACTTT. Translation: CASSLETGLPPLHF.

As to this clonotype: The CDR3 ends on some other residue instead of the conserved phenylalanine or tryptophan, so this is likely a read error. The chain combines TRBV4-1 with TRBJ1-2; TRBD1 matches 8 bases. From germline, CDR1 is MGHRA and CDR2 YSYEKL. The J segment lost 4 bases and the V segment lost 4 bases, leaving 5 bases of the junction unmatched. CDR3 size: 14 residues. Here the CDR3 DNA reads TGCGCCAGCAGCCCCTCCGACAGGGGCTATGGCTACACCCTC. This codes for CASSPSDRGYGYTL.

This clonotype was counted ten times or more. This rearrangement joins TRBV3-1 to TRBJ1-2, with D unclear. This CDR3 comprises 13 residues. V was clipped by 6 bases and J by 4 bases, with 12 bases between them. CDR1 is LGHDT, CDR2 YNNKEL, per germline (reference sequence). CDR3 DNA sequence: TGTGCCAGCAGTCCGGGTACGGCCTATGGCTACACCTTC. Encoded protein: CASSPGTAYGYTF.

The chain joins TRBV12-3 or TRBV12-4 to TRBJ1-2; weak D call: TRBD1 (5 bases). V dropped 3 bases and J dropped 3 bases, with 14 bases sitting between them. The CDR3 runs to 15 residues. DNA of the CDR3: TGTGCCAGCAGTTTGGGGATTAGCAGGGACTATGGCTACACCTTC. Translating gives CASSLGISRDYGYTF.

Many counts were recorded for this clonotype. Mismatch with germline at one junction end may stem from a read error. The genes are TRBV20-1 and TRBJ1-5, with TRBD1 identical over 7 bases. This CDR3 contains 14 residues. Germline loops: CDR1 DFQATT, CDR2 SNEGSKA (reference sequence). CDR3 nucleotides: TGTGCGGGGGGTAGGGGGCGACGCAATCAGCCCCAGCATTTT. It yields the protein CAGGRGRRNQPQHF.

This clonotype appeared many times. V usage is TRBV6-4 and J usage is TRBJ2-5, with a tentative D call TRBD2 (5 bases). The germline V gene encodes CDR1 MRHNA and CDR2 SNTAGT. This CDR3 is built from 14 residues. V lost 6 bases and J 4 bases, leaving 15 bases between the germline ends. The CDR3 is CASSAPGVGETQYF. The CDR3 DNA reads TGTGCCAGCAGCGCCCCCGGGGTTGGAGAGACCCAGTACTTC.

This clonotype was counted at least ten times. The chain uses TRBV3-1 and TRBJ1-4; D is unclear. V was clipped by 1 base and J by 10 bases, with 13 bases between them. The length of the CDR3 is 14 residues. Germline V lookup: CDR1 LGHDT, CDR2 YNNKEL (reference sequence). DNA for the CDR3: TGTGCCAGCAGCCAAGTGCAGAAGGGCGGAAAACTGTTTTTT. This encodes CASSQVQKGGKLFF. Together with reference TRBV3-1 and TRBJ1-4, the CDR3 gives the full variable domain: DTAVSQTPKYLVTQMGNDKSIKCEQNLGHDTMYWYKQDSKKFLKIMFSYNNKELIINETVPNRFSPKSPDKAHLNLHINSLELGDSAVYFCASSQVQKGGKLFFGSGTQLSVL.

This clonotype was counted many times. The chain carries TRBV6-1 and TRBJ2-7; 12 bases are a match to TRBD2. Germline V lookup: CDR1 MNHNS, CDR2 SASEGT. Trimming removed 8 bases from V and 4 bases from J; junction bases left unmatched: 9. The CDR3 contains 15 residues. The CDR3 DNA sequence: TGTGCCAGCGGGCTCGGGACTAGCGGGCCGTACGAGCAGTACTTC. The encoded protein is CASGLGTSGPYEQYF.

This clonotype was recorded a few times. This chain joins TRBV18 and TRBJ2-4; D unresolved. This CDR3 spans 16 amino acids. V was shortened by 2 bases and J by 2 bases, with 13 bases between the two germline ends. CDR1 is KGHSH, CDR2 LQKENI, per germline. The CDR3 spells CASSPIAARPKNIQYF. The CDR3 coding sequence is TGTGCCAGCTCACCAATTGCCGCCCGACCCAAAAACATTCAGTACTTC.

This clonotype was observed a handful of times. The V gene is TRBV9, the J gene TRBJ2-2; TRBD2 might be the D (7 bases). The germline gives CDR1 SGDLS, CDR2 YYNGEE. The CDR3 totals 16 residues. V was clipped by 4 bases and J by 5 bases, with 18 bases between them. CDR3 DNA: TGTGCCAGCAGCCCCGTCGGAGGGGGGGGGACCGGGGAGCTGTTTTTT. Amino acid sequence: CASSPVGGGGTGELFF. Full variable domain (missing parts from reference TRBV9 and TRBJ2-2): DSGVTQTPKHLITATGQRVTLRCSPRSGDLSVYWYQQSLDQGLQFLIQYYNGEERAKGNILERFSAQQFPDLHSELNLSSLELGDSALYFCASSPVGGGGTGELFFGEGSRLTVL.

This clonotype was seen many times. In nucleotides, the CDR3 is TGTGCCAGCAGTTTAGCGTCCCGCCCGAATGGCTACACCTTC. Amino acid sequence: CASSLASRPNGYTF. The rearrangement uses TRBV12-3 or TRBV12-4 and TRBJ1-2; D call uncertain. Between the trimmed V and J ends, which lost 0 bases and 6 bases, there was a span of 11 bases. The CDR3 is 14 amino acids.

The table lists this clonotype with many counts. The chain recombines TRBV9 with TRBJ2-7; possible D gene TRBD1, 6 bases. The V end lost 2 bases, the J end lost 0 bases, and 6 bases lay between the germline ends. This CDR3 has 13 residues. Germline CDR1 reads SGDLS; CDR2 reads YYNGEE. The CDR3 reads CASSVDSSYEQYF. DNA for the CDR3: TGTGCCAGCAGCGTGGACAGCTCCTACGAGCAGTACTTC.

This chain connects TRBV29-1 to TRBJ2-1; TRBD2 aligns across 7 bases. J was trimmed by 9 bases and V by 7 bases; bases with no gene match: 0. The CDR3 sequence is 9 residues long. The germline gives CDR1 SQVTM, CDR2 ANQGSEA. The CDR3 region has the DNA TGCAGCGGGGGGGGTGAGCAGTTCTTC. This sequence encodes CSGGGEQFF.

Only a few counts were recorded for this clonotype. The chain employs TRBV9 and TRBJ1-3; 8 bases agree with TRBD1. The CDR3 extends over 18 amino acids. Germline CDR1 SGDLS, CDR2 YYNGEE. The junction had 13 bases not matched to a gene; V was cut back by 4 bases and J by 1 base. The CDR3 coding sequence is TGTGCCAGCAGCATGGACAGGGCCTCCTCCTTGTCTGGAAACACCATATATTTT. It codes for CASSMDRASSLSGNTIYF. The full variable domain, in which reference TRBV9 and TRBJ1-3 provide the parts outside the CDR3, is DSGVTQTPKHLITATGQRVTLRCSPRSGDLSVYWYQQSLDQGLQFLIQYYNGEERAKGNILERFSAQQFPDLHSELNLSSLELGDSALYFCASSMDRASSLSGNTIYFGEGSWLTVV.